Below are 30 T cell receptor beta chains sequenced from a single sample in a study of T cell responses to AZD1222 COVID-19 vaccine. Sequencing was performed with immunoSEQ multiplex PCR; in TCRdb, only in-frame clones are kept and a portion is missing. The table records 210,000 or so clones, 85% to 95% of them present only once. The sequenced sample was peripheral blood, obtained on day 0 of MenACWY control vaccination. The source of these receptors is an adult in good health.

The CDR3, as DNA: TGTGCCTGGAGTGCCGACAGGGTGGATATCGGCAATCAGCCCCAGCATTTT. It codes for CAWSADRVDIGNQPQHF. V gene TRBV30 combines with J gene TRBJ1-5, with 7 bases matching TRBD1. The germline gives CDR1 GTSNPN, CDR2 SVGIG (reference sequence). The CDR3 contains 17 residues. V shed 1 base, J shed 2 bases, and the junction held 11 bases outside the gene matches.

The genes are TRBV4-3 and TRBJ1-2; D possibly corresponds to TRBD1 (5 bases). V was clipped by 5 bases and J by 8 bases, with 15 bases between them. The CDR3 consists of 13 residues. Germline lookup yields CDR1 LGHNA and CDR2 YSLEER. DNA for the CDR3: TGCGCCAGCAGCTCCCGGGACCTACGGGGCTACACCTTC. It yields the protein CASSSRDLRGYTF.

The V call is TRBV7-2, the J call TRBJ2-3, with D maybe TRBD1 (5 bases). Looked up from germline, CDR1 is SGHTA and CDR2 is FQGNSA. The CDR3 is 14 amino acids. Trimming shortened V by 8 bases and J by 4 bases, and 16 bases separated the two germline ends. The CDR3: CASALDSHADTQYF. The CDR3 DNA reads TGTGCCAGCGCCCTTGACAGCCATGCAGATACGCAGTATTTT.

V gene TRBV19 combines with J gene TRBJ1-2, with TRBD1 matching 7 bases. Germline loops: CDR1 LNHDA, CDR2 SQIVND (reference sequence). Trimming cost V 4 bases and J 10 bases; bases outside gene matches: 9. This CDR3 has 13 residues. CDR3 amino acids: CASSTRQGRVYTF. The CDR3, as DNA: TGTGCCAGTAGTACCAGACAGGGAAGGGTCTACACCTTC.

The rearrangement uses TRBV24-1 and TRBJ2-1; D assignment may be TRBD1 or TRBD2 (6 bases each). CDR1 and CDR2 from the germline V gene are KGHDR and SFDVKD. Trimming removed 2 bases at V and 6 bases at J, with 13 bases between. The CDR3 spans 15 residues. The CDR3 coding sequence is TGTGCCACCAGTGATTCCCGACAGGAGGGCAATGAGCAGTTCTTC. It specifies CATSDSRQEGNEQFF.

V and J are TRBV19 and TRBJ2-2; the D gene is possibly TRBD2 (5 bases). The ends were cut back, 7 bases at V and 1 base at J, with 13 bases in the middle. The germline V gene has CDR1 LNHDA and CDR2 SQIVND (reference sequence). The CDR3 is 15 residues long. This chain's CDR3 is CASKAGQENTGELFF. The DNA for the CDR3 is TGTGCCAGTAAGGCGGGTCAGGAGAACACCGGGGAGCTGTTTTTT.

This clone was counted a few times. The chain uses TRBV4-2 and TRBJ1-6; D gene unclear. This CDR3 comprises 15 residues. Per germline, CDR1 LGHNA and CDR2 YNFKEQ. V was cut by 1 base and J by 7 bases, with 11 bases left in between. CDR3 DNA sequence: TGTGCCAGCAGCCAAGCTCCCTCAAGCAATTCACCCCTCCACTTT. Amino acid sequence: CASSQAPSSNSPLHF.

V gene TRBV6-6 combines with J gene TRBJ1-6; maybe TRBD1 (6 bases). The CDR3 sequence is 14 residues long. Germline V gene data show CDR1 as MNHNY and CDR2 as SVGAGI (reference sequence). Trimming pared 6 bases from V and 10 bases from J, leaving 16 bases between. CDR3 amino acids: CASSHNREGSPLHF. CDR3 coding DNA: TGTGCCAGCAGCCACAACAGGGAAGGCTCACCCCTCCACTTT.

The rearrangement joins TRBV7-2 to TRBJ1-1; D is unresolved. Germline V gene lookup returns CDR1 SGHTA and CDR2 FQGNSA. V lost 0 bases and J 0 bases, leaving 8 bases between the germline ends. The CDR3 has 15 residues. The CDR3 region has the DNA TGTGCCAGCAGCTTAGCTGGGCAGATGAACACTGAAGCTTTCTTT. Translation gives CASSLAGQMNTEAFF.

The rearrangement uses TRBV27 and TRBJ1-1; D is unclear. The CDR3 contains 13 residues. Deletions cut 4 bases from V and 0 bases from J, with 6 bases between. From germline, CDR1 is MNHEY and CDR2 SMNVEV (reference sequence). CDR3 sequence: CASSYKMNTEAFF. The CDR3 coding sequence is TGTGCCAGCAGTTACAAGATGAACACTGAAGCTTTCTTT.

The chain's CDR3 is CASSPLEGDYGYTF. CDR3 bases: TGTGCCAGCTCCCCCTTGGAGGGAGACTATGGCTACACCTTC. The V gene is TRBV18, the J gene TRBJ1-2; D gene ambiguous. CDR1 is KGHSH and CDR2 is LQKENI in the germline V gene. The length of the CDR3 is 14 residues. The V end lost 6 bases, the J end lost 3 bases, and 14 bases lay between the germline ends.

In the case of this clone: Other DNA sequences in this sample translate to the same CDR3. The V call is TRBV6-5, the J call TRBJ1-2; D not resolved. The CDR3 is 14 residues long. The V gene lost 2 bases and the J gene lost 0 bases, with 7 bases spanning the gap. Germline V gives CDR1 MNHEY, CDR2 SVGAGI. The CDR3 here is CASSYDRANYGYTF. CDR3 coding DNA: TGTGCCAGCAGTTACGATCGAGCTAACTATGGCTACACCTTC.

The rearrangement joins TRBV4-1 to TRBJ1-3; D is unresolved. The V end lost 0 bases, the J end lost 4 bases, and 16 bases lay between the germline ends. Germline CDR1 is MGHRA and CDR2 is YSYEKL. The CDR3 sequence is 17 residues long. CDR3 DNA: TGCGCCAGCAGCCAAGACCCCCTGGAAGGGTACGGAAACACCATATATTTT. Encoded protein: CASSQDPLEGYGNTIYF.

Comments on this clone: At one end, the junction sequence differs from germline, possibly due to a read error. The rearrangement joins TRBV29-1 to TRBJ1-1; a possible D gene is TRBD1 (5 bases). The CDR3 is 14 amino acids. The germline CDR1 and CDR2 sequences are SQVTM and ANQGSEA. CDR3 loop: CSVSLGTGNSEAFF. The CDR3 nucleotides are TGCAGCGTGTCCCTAGGGACGGGGAACAGTGAAGCTTTCTTT.

Here the CDR3 reads CASSHESSGNTIYF. In nucleotides, the CDR3 is TGTGCCAGCAGCCACGAATCCTCTGGAAACACCATATATTTT. The chain joins TRBV7-2 to TRBJ1-3, with D unresolved. This CDR3 is 14 amino acids long. V gave up 5 bases and J gave up 0 bases, with 8 bases separating them. CDR1 and CDR2 (germline): SGHTA, FQGNSA.

The gene calls are TRBV30 and TRBJ1-2, with D possibly being TRBD1 (6 bases). V lost 5 bases to trimming and J lost 8 bases, with 24 bases between them. The CDR3 length is 15 residues. Germline CDR1 is GTSNPN and CDR2 is SVGIG (reference sequence). The CDR3 is CAWARHWGAGLGYTF. DNA of the CDR3: TGTGCCTGGGCGAGACATTGGGGGGCTGGTTTAGGCTACACCTTC.

This chain joins TRBV7-9 and TRBJ1-1; TRBD1 aligns across 8 bases. Per germline, CDR1 SEHNR and CDR2 FQNEAQ (reference sequence). With V trimmed by 4 bases and J by 7 bases, 5 bases remained unmatched. This CDR3 contains 13 residues. The CDR3 DNA sequence: TGTGCCAGCAGCTCCCAGGGGGCGGTTGAAGCTTTCTTT. It codes for CASSSQGAVEAFF.

This clone turned up a few times. This sequence joins TRBV28 and TRBJ1-6; D gene uncertain. The CDR3 length is 16 residues. Looked up from germline, CDR1 is MDHEN and CDR2 is SYDVKM. Trimming shortened V by 6 bases and J by 0 bases, and 12 bases separated the two germline ends. The CDR3 DNA reads as TGTGCCAGCAGCCAACGTAAGAGCTCCTATAATTCACCCCTCCACTTT. Protein sequence: CASSQRKSSYNSPLHF.

J is TRBJ1-2 and V is TRBV6-5, with D perhaps TRBD1 (6 bases). Germline V gene lookup returns CDR1 MNHEY and CDR2 SVGAGI. Trimming took 2 bases from V and 3 from J, leaving 13 bases between them. This CDR3 contains 15 residues. The CDR3 DNA sequence: TGTGCCAGCAGTTACCGGTTCTCAGGGGACTATGGCTACACCTTC. It yields the protein CASSYRFSGDYGYTF.

The chain combines TRBV5-1 with TRBJ2-3, with 13 bases matching TRBD2. The CDR3 has 16 residues. The V gene end was trimmed by 4 bases and the J gene end by 6 bases; junction bases not matched to a gene: 8. Germline values: CDR1 SGHRS, CDR2 YFSETQ. CDR3 sequence (DNA): TGCGCCAGCAGCCCCGGGACTAGCGGGGAAGTGGATACGCAGTATTTT. It translates to CASSPGTSGEVDTQYF.

The chain recombines TRBV12-3 or TRBV12-4 with TRBJ1-2, with TRBD1 as a possible D gene (6 bases). Trimming pared 5 bases from V and 4 bases from J, leaving 11 bases between. CDR3 length: 13 residues. CDR3 residues: CASSTGLGYGYTF. DNA for the CDR3: TGTGCCAGCAGTACAGGGCTCGGCTATGGCTACACCTTC.

The rearrangement joins TRBV30 to TRBJ1-2, with 7 positions matching TRBD1. Germline V gives CDR1 GTSNPN, CDR2 SVGIG (reference sequence). The CDR3 length is 13 residues. The V segment lost 8 bases and the J segment 6 bases; nucleotides outside the gene matches: 12. CDR3 DNA sequence: TGTGCCAGCGAACCACAGGGGAGGGATGGCTACACCTTC. Translated, it gives CASEPQGRDGYTF.

This chain joins TRBV27 and TRBJ1-2; no clear D gene. The CDR3 spans 14 residues. V was pared by 1 base and J by 4 bases, with 10 bases between. The germline V gene has CDR1 MNHEY and CDR2 SMNVEV (reference sequence). CDR3 amino acids: CASSLFGEGYGYTF. The CDR3 region has the DNA TGTGCCAGCAGTTTATTCGGCGAGGGCTATGGCTACACCTTC.

The chain joins TRBV12-3 or TRBV12-4 to TRBJ1-5; weak D call: TRBD1 (6 bases). The CDR3 spans 12 residues. V lost 5 bases, J lost 12 bases, and 14 bases lay in between. CDR3 loop: CASSTDRVLQHF. The DNA for the CDR3 is TGTGCCAGCAGTACGGACAGAGTGCTCCAGCATTTT.

The V gene is TRBV7-9, the J gene TRBJ1-1; no clear D. The CDR3 is 13 amino acids. V was cut by 3 bases and J by 4 bases, with 9 bases left in between. Germline CDR1 SEHNR, CDR2 FQNEAQ (reference sequence). DNA of the CDR3: TGTGCCAGCAGCTTGCTTTGGGGCACTGAAGCTTTCTTT. Residues: CASSLLWGTEAFF.

The chain employs TRBV5-1 and TRBJ1-1, with 7 bases matching TRBD1. Germline V gene data show CDR1 as SGHRS and CDR2 as YFSETQ. With V trimmed by 1 base and J by 4 bases, 7 bases remained unmatched. The CDR3 totals 15 residues. CDR3 in amino acids: CASSLRGQGGTEAFF. As DNA, the CDR3 is TGCGCCAGCAGCTTGAGGGGTCAGGGGGGCACTGAAGCTTTCTTT.

J is TRBJ1-3 and V is TRBV5-1; D is undetermined. V was cut by 0 bases and J by 1 base, with 5 bases left in between. This CDR3 is built from 14 residues. Per the germline V gene, CDR1 is SGHRS and CDR2 is YFSETQ. The CDR3 loop is CASSLAPSGNTIYF. CDR3 coding DNA: TGCGCCAGCAGCTTGGCCCCTTCTGGAAACACCATATATTTT. Full variable domain (remainder filled in from reference TRBV5-1 and TRBJ1-3): KAGVTQTPRYLIKTRGQQVTLSCSPISGHRSVSWYQQTPGQGLQFLFEYFSETQRNKGNFPGRFSGRQFSNSRSEMNVSTLELGDSALYLCASSLAPSGNTIYFGEGSWLTVV.

The chain uses TRBV28 and TRBJ1-4; TRBD1 matches 7 bases. V gave up 8 bases and J gave up 5 bases; unmatched junction bases: 11. The germline V gene has CDR1 MDHEN and CDR2 SYDVKM. The CDR3 has 15 amino acids. CDR3 region: CASQGGGQENEKLFF. CDR3 coding DNA: TGTGCCAGCCAAGGGGGTGGACAGGAAAATGAAAAACTGTTTTTT.

This rearrangement joins TRBV3-1 (or the pseudogene TRBV3-2) to TRBJ2-3, with 7 bases fitting TRBD1. The CDR3 is 15 amino acids. V shed 3 bases, J shed 4 bases, and the junction held 7 bases outside the gene matches. CDR1 LGHDT and CDR2 YNNKEL come from the germline V gene (reference sequence). CDR3 in DNA: TGTGCCAGCAGCCACGGCCAAGGGGGCCCAGATACGCAGTATTTT. It yields the protein CASSHGQGGPDTQYF.

In this sample, this clone turned up once. The chain couples TRBV29-1 to TRBJ1-1, with D hard to call. This CDR3 spans 12 amino acids. Per germline, CDR1 SQVTM and CDR2 ANQGSEA. V lost 6 bases to trimming and J lost 4 bases, with 12 bases between them. The CDR3 nucleotides read TGCAGCGTAGGGTTGGGTGGCACTGAAGCTTTCTTT. Amino acid sequence: CSVGLGGTEAFF.